This is a list of T cell receptor beta chains from one sample in a study of blood T cells in healthy people across ages. TCRdb re-called the 5' RACE reads through MiXCR, storing one row per CDR3 protein. This sample has about 1,500,000 distinct CDR3 sequences, with roughly 45% found just once. The sample consisted of blood. The receptors originated from a woman between 18 and 29 years old in good health. Both conserved end residues are part of each CDR3. D genes are given only for firm matches. Clone size is not always given. Where it is, it says once, few, many or a class for expanded clones.

size,D,J,V,CDR3,DNA
.,.,TRBJ2-2,TRBV6-6,CASSYRTETGELFF,TGTGCCAGCAGTTACCGGACAGAGACCGGGGAGCTGTTTTTT
.,TRBD2,TRBJ2-7,TRBV7-8,CASSLQTGTSGYEQYF,TGTGCCAGCAGCCTGCAAACCGGGACTAGCGGGTACGAGCAGTACTTC
few,.,TRBJ2-7,TRBV4-1,CASSQQDGYEQYF,TGCGCCAGCAGCCAGCAGGACGGGTACGAGCAGTACTTC
.,TRBD2,TRBJ2-1,TRBV5-6,CASTPGASGYSSYNEQFF,TGTGCCAGCACGCCCGGGGCTAGCGGGTACAGCTCCTACAATGAGCAGTTCTTC
few,TRBD2,TRBJ2-1,TRBV20-1,CSAKGLDVTEQFF,TGCAGTGCCAAGGGACTAGATGTAACTGAGCAGTTCTTC
few,TRBD1,TRBJ2-5,TRBV2,CASASQGEETQYF,TGTGCCAGCGCTTCTCAGGGGGAAGAGACCCAGTACTTC
few,TRBD1,TRBJ2-7,TRBV29-1,CSVVGQGYEQYF,TGCAGCGTCGTGGGACAGGGCTACGAGCAGTACTTC
.,TRBD2,TRBJ2-3,TRBV15,CATSRESGTSTDTQYF,TGTGCCACCAGCAGAGAGAGCGGGACTAGCACAGATACGCAGTATTTT
.,.,TRBJ2-1,TRBV7-9,CASSLASGSLSSYNERFF,TGTGCCAGCAGCTTAGCTAGCGGATCCCTGAGCTCCTACAATGAGCGGTTCTTC
.,.,TRBJ1-4,TRBV29-1,CSVEDQWGEANEKLFF,TGCAGCGTTGAAGATCAGTGGGGGGAGGCTAATGAAAAACTGTTTTTT
few,.,TRBJ1-2,TRBV7-9,CASSLVYSGYTF,TGTGCCAGCAGCTTAGTCTACAGTGGCTACACCTTC
.,TRBD2,TRBJ2-5,TRBV10-3,CAISESGGNPAEQYF,TGTGCCATCAGTGAGTCGGGGGGGAACCCGGCGGAGCAGTACTTC
.,.,TRBJ2-1,TRBV6-6,CASSPPRQYNEQFF,TGTGCCAGCAGTCCCCCGCGTCAGTACAATGAGCAGTTCTTC
.,TRBD1,TRBJ1-1,TRBV20-1,CSARDWDRVGTEAFF,TGCAGTGCTAGAGATTGGGACAGGGTCGGGACTGAAGCTTTCTTT
.,.,TRBJ2-3,TRBV20-1,CSAPPPRGSTVTQYF,TGCAGTGCTCCACCCCCAAGGGGGTCGACGGTTACGCAGTATTTT
.,TRBD2,TRBJ2-1,TRBV12-3/TRBV12-4,CASSLGSGGVGQFF,TGTGCCAGCAGTTTAGGTAGCGGGGGAGTAGGGCAGTTCTTC
few,.,TRBJ1-1,TRBV20-1,CSAREPGPNTEAFF,TGCAGTGCTAGAGAACCGGGGCCTAACACTGAAGCTTTCTTT
.,.,TRBJ1-1,TRBV13,CASSSDRGPFPTEAFF,TGTGCCAGCAGCTCCGACAGAGGCCCTTTTCCCACTGAAGCTTTCTTT
.,TRBD1,TRBJ2-2,TRBV20-1,CSARRDRGHGELFF,TGCAGTGCTCGCCGGGACAGGGGGCACGGGGAGCTGTTTTTT
many,TRBD2,TRBJ2-7,TRBV4-1,CASSQKLAASYEQYF,TGCGCCAGCAGCCAAAAACTAGCGGCTTCCTACGAGCAGTACTTC
.,.,TRBJ1-4,TRBV27,CASSSIVGGEIKEKLFF,TGTGCCAGCAGCTCAATCGTGGGCGGGGAGATAAAAGAAAAACTGTTTTTT
.,.,TRBJ2-2,TRBV25-1,CASSDSNTGVLTGELFF,TGTGCCAGCAGTGATAGTAACACGGGAGTACTTACCGGGGAGCTGTTTTTT
.,TRBD1,TRBJ1-5,TRBV28,CASSRQGPNQPQHF,TGTGCCAGCAGTAGACAGGGACCCAATCAGCCCCAGCATTTT
.,.,TRBJ2-7,TRBV20-1,CSAITSRDASYF,TGCAGTGCTATCACCAGCCGGGACGCCTCGTACTTC
.,TRBD1,TRBJ2-7,TRBV5-1,CASSLELQGAGEQYF,TGCGCCAGCAGCTTGGAGCTACAGGGGGCGGGTGAGCAGTACTTC
few,.,TRBJ2-5,TRBV18,CASSPKGGRLKETQYF,TGTGCCAGCTCGCCCAAGGGGGGGCGCCTCAAGGAGACCCAGTACTTC
few,.,TRBJ2-6,TRBV4-1,CASSHTWGSMVAGANVLTF,TGCGCCAGCAGCCACACTTGGGGGTCCATGGTTGCTGGGGCCAACGTCCTGACTTTC
.,TRBD1,TRBJ2-3,TRBV7-2,CASSLEGGGQGGADTQYF,TGTGCCAGCAGCTTAGAGGGAGGCGGACAGGGGGGGGCAGATACGCAGTATTTT
few,.,TRBJ2-7,TRBV5-1,CASSLAREDEQYF,TGCGCCAGTAGCTTGGCCAGGGAGGACGAGCAGTACTTC
many,.,TRBJ2-3,TRBV27,CASSLWKADTQYF,TGTGCCAGCAGTTTATGGAAGGCGGATACGCAGTATTTT
.,.,TRBJ1-1,TRBV7-9,CASSKDSYSRRTEAFF,TGTGCCAGCTCCAAGGACAGTTATTCCCGACGCACTGAAGCTTTCTTT
.,.,TRBJ1-5,TRBV27,CASKRQVDSQPQHF,TGTGCCAGCAAACGACAGGTTGATAGTCAGCCCCAGCATTTT
once,TRBD2,TRBJ2-3,TRBV20-1,CSAGGAGEDTQYF,TGCAGTGCGGGCGGGGCGGGAGAGGATACGCAGTATTTT
.,.,TRBJ2-2,TRBV24-1,CATSDAGRTTGELFF,TGTGCCACCAGTGATGCCGGACGGACCACCGGGGAGCTGTTTTTT
.,.,TRBJ1-3,TRBV4-1,CASSQEGVGNTIYF,TGCGCCAGCAGCCAAGAGGGGGTGGGAAACACCATATATTTT
.,TRBD1,TRBJ1-1,TRBV7-2,CASSPRQGETFF,TGTGCCAGCAGCCCTCGACAGGGCGAAACTTTCTTT
.,TRBD1,TRBJ2-7,TRBV29-1,CSVAQGMYEQYF,TGCAGCGTTGCACAGGGGATGTACGAGCAGTACTTC
.,TRBD2,TRBJ2-3,TRBV20-1,CSARLAGGIYTDTQYF,TGCAGTGCTAGACTAGCGGGAGGGATTTACACAGATACGCAGTATTTT
few,.,TRBJ1-2,TRBV27,CASSLRESGGYGYTF,TGTGCCAGCAGTTTAAGGGAGTCGGGGGGTTATGGCTACACCTTC
many,TRBD2,TRBJ2-7,TRBV20-1,CSGTSGRASEEQYF,TGCAGCGGGACTAGCGGGAGGGCCAGTGAAGAGCAGTACTTC
many,TRBD2,TRBJ2-3,TRBV7-9,CASSPGLADTDTQYF,TGTGCCAGCAGCCCCGGACTAGCGGACACAGATACGCAGTATTTT
.,TRBD2,TRBJ2-3,TRBV6-5,CASSYNLAGSTSTDTQYF,TGTGCCAGCAGTTACAACCTAGCGGGAAGTACTAGCACAGATACGCAGTATTTT
.,.,TRBJ2-7,TRBV20-1,CSARPRGEQYF,TGCAGTGCTAGACCCCGCGGGGAGCAGTACTTC
many,TRBD1,TRBJ2-3,TRBV5-1,CASRTGDTDTQYF,TGTGCCAGCAGGACAGGGGACACAGATACGCAGTATTTT
.,TRBD2,TRBJ2-7,TRBV6-1,CASYEPGGAGHYEQYF,TGTGCCAGCTATGAACCCGGGGGGGCCGGTCACTACGAGCAGTACTTC
.,.,TRBJ2-1,TRBV7-7,CASSLAGSPYNEQFF,TGTGCTAGCAGCTTAGCAGGCAGTCCTTACAATGAGCAGTTCTTC
.,TRBD1,TRBJ1-1,TRBV9,CASSAWTGNTEAFF,TGTGCCAGCAGCGCGTGGACAGGGAACACTGAAGCTTTCTTT
few,.,TRBJ1-5,TRBV2,CASSESGGGTARHQPQHF,TGTGCCAGCAGTGAATCAGGTGGGGGAACGGCTAGGCATCAGCCCCAGCATTTT
.,.,TRBJ2-2,TRBV6-1,CASSGGTHTGELFF,TGTGCCAGCAGTGGAGGGACCCACACCGGGGAGCTGTTTTTT
.,TRBD2,TRBJ2-7,TRBV10-3,CAISESASGRFTFSSRGNEQYF,TGTGCCATCAGTGAGTCAGCTAGCGGGAGGTTTACCTTCAGTAGTAGGGGTAACGAGCAGTACTTC